This T cell receptor beta chain was identified in a study of metastatic and nonmetastatic thyroid tumors. The wider study: Where malignant and benign thyroid patients were concerned, repertoires were compared across blood and tumor or nodule tissue.

Authors' data handling: What underpinned the distant-metastasis classifier for papillary thyroid cancer was the set of CDR3 differences across clinicopathological groups. TCRdb re-called clones from the PCR reads using MiXCR. In this record, the V and J calls reflect TCRdb's handling and not the investigators' own analysis. The top ten hold approximately 9.1% of the sample, which has some 18,000 clones, about 34% seen once. Thyroid surgery had not been preceded by any treatment in any patient. Study-wide points: The reported finding was significantly higher TCR beta diversity in malignant thyroid tumors relative to benign nodules, in blood and tumor.

There are 15 residues in the CDR3. Germline V CDR1 and CDR2: LGHDT, YNNKEL (reference sequence). Germline trimming cut 5 bases from V and 8 bases from J; bases unmatched to any gene: 6. Concerning this clone itself: Antigen: not known.

Specimen: tumor tissue. The chain uses TRBV3-1 and TRBJ1-4, with 12 bases aligning to TRBD1. The source is a male donor with papillary thyroid cancer or a benign thyroid nodule (not recorded which). Some clones in this sample may be carry-over from other donors' samples. CDR3 in amino acids: CASSVAGTGGEKLFF. CDR3 DNA: TGTGCCAGCAGCGTAGCCGGGACAGGGGGCGAAAAACTGTTTTTT.